This T cell receptor beta chain was sequenced during a study of cytomegalovirus exposure and HLA in healthy donors. Study-level points and caveats: In an earlier analysis, in some 600 donors, most V segments appeared productive either ~87% or ~30% of the time. In most subjects, TCR beta sequences reportedly gave accurate predictions of HLA-A and HLA-B alleles. Most TCR sequences were seen very rarely across donors, but some public TCRs occurred in many.

Trimming removed 8 bases from V and 4 bases from J, with 20 bases in between. Germline V lookup: CDR1 SQVTM, CDR2 ANQGSEA. CDR3 length: 14 amino acids. Primers for the PCR totalled 60 Vbeta and 13 Jbeta. Libraries were prepared by immunoSEQ multiplex PCR; TCRdb keeps only in-frame clonotypes and omits some of them. The sample has approximately 140,000 clones, 63% seen once. In the case of this clone: As yet, its antigen is unknown.

This clonotype originated in a woman aged 60 to 75 in good health and CMV-seropositive. Sequenced sample: PBMCs. The chain is built from TRBV29-1 and TRBJ2-5; TRBD1 is a possible D gene (6 bases). CDR3: CSLWEQGTGETQYF. The CDR3 nucleotides are TGCAGCCTATGGGAACAGGGTACGGGAGAGACCCAGTACTTC.